This entry lists 4 T cell receptor beta chains sequenced from one sample in a study of technical replicates of blood from several donors. Profiled with immunoSEQ multiplex PCR; TCRdb holds only in-frame clones, not every one. The sample carries 70,000 to 95,000 clones, 95% recorded once. The sample consisted of T cells isolated from PBMCs. These receptors were collected from a human donor in good health.

CDR3 sequence: CASSPNRPAAAATNEKLFF. The CDR3 nucleotides read TGTGCCAGCAGTCCAAATAGACCCGCGGCGGCAGCAACTAATGAAAAACTGTTTTTT. The chain combines TRBV27 with TRBJ1-4; D remains unclear. This CDR3 is built from 19 residues. Germline loops: CDR1 MNHEY, CDR2 SMNVEV (reference sequence). V lost 5 bases to trimming and J lost 0 bases, with 22 bases between them. The whole variable domain, remainder taken from reference TRBV27 and TRBJ1-4, is EAQVTQNPRYLITVTGKKLTVTCSQNMNHEYMSWYRQDPGLGLRQIYYSMNVEVTDKGDVPEGYKVSRKEKRNFPLILESPSPNQTSLYFCASSPNRPAAAATNEKLFFGSGTQLSVL.

The rearrangement links TRBV30 to TRBJ2-3, with a possible D match to TRBD2 (6 bases). The V end was cut by 4 bases, the J end by 3 bases, with 17 bases between. CDR1 is GTSNPN and CDR2 is SVGIG in the germline V gene (reference sequence). This CDR3 has 15 amino acids. CDR3 in amino acids: CAWTRGGRVTDTQYF. The CDR3 coding sequence is TGTGCCTGGACCCGGGGAGGCAGGGTGACAGATACGCAGTATTTT.

The chain couples TRBV4-1 to TRBJ1-5, with TRBD1 matching 9 bases. The CDR3 covers 14 residues. After removal of 4 bases from V and 7 bases from J, the junction contained 5 bases not matched to a gene. Looked up from germline, CDR1 is MGHRA and CDR2 is YSYEKL. CDR3 DNA sequence: TGCGCCAGCAGCCGGACAGGGGATAACCAGCCCCAGCATTTT. It specifies CASSRTGDNQPQHF.

The rearrangement uses TRBV11-2 and TRBJ2-7; weak D call: TRBD1 (5 bases). Trimming cost V 6 bases and J 1 base, with 19 bases left between them. Per the germline V gene, CDR1 is SGHAT and CDR2 is FQNNGV. The length of the CDR3 is 16 residues. The CDR3 bases are TGTGCCAGCAGAAAAATTAGGGGCGGTTCTTCCTACGAGCAGTACTTC. Translation: CASRKIRGGSSYEQYF. The whole variable domain, remainder taken from reference TRBV11-2 and TRBJ2-7, is EAGVAQSPRYKIIEKRQSVAFWCNPISGHATLYWYQQILGQGPKLLIQFQNNGVVDDSQLPKDRFSAERLKGVDSTLKIQPAKLEDSAVYLCASRKIRGGSSYEQYFGPGTRLTVT.